Described below is a single T cell receptor beta chain sequence and its context. The antigen is not known. Each of the donors was a healthy adult who was HIV-negative and had not had a recent acute infection or vaccination. This specimen belongs to a study of shared clonotypes between healthy human individuals. Study-level information: Two women and a few men aged 18 to 49 made up the donors. Whole-study findings and limits: There were few donors, and this limited the genetic and exposure-history diversity represented.

Germline V CDR1 and CDR2: MNHEY, SVGAGI. The CDR3 contains 14 residues. The ends lost 4 bases at V and 10 bases at J; junction bases unmatched: 6. Genomic DNA belonging to each subset was distributed in equal measure over several immunoSEQ plates. Using immunoSEQ multiplex PCR, the repertoire was profiled, and TCRdb retains in-frame clones only, with some absent. The sample consists of about 450,000 clones, 70% to 80% of them appearing once. The source of this sequence is a woman aged 40-49 years in good health. Some clones in this sample may be carry-over from other donors' samples. Sequenced input: PBMCs. The chain has TRBV6-5 and TRBJ1-5; 11 nucleotides line up with TRBD1. CDR3 nucleotide sequence: TGTGCCAGCAGTTCAGGACAGGGGGCAGGACCCCAGCATTTT. Its protein product is CASSSGQGAGPQHF.